This T cell receptor beta chain came from a study of low-dose radiotherapy and immunotherapy resistance in tumors. Across the study: It was every two weeks, one day before radiation and immunotherapy, that intravenous cyclophosphamide 200 mg/m2 was given.

The CDR3 has 15 residues. Germline V lookup: CDR1 KGHDR, CDR2 SFDVKD. The trim removed 3 bases at V and 5 bases at J, leaving 7 bases unmatched. TRAV- and TRBV-specific primers were used for first-strand cDNA, which covered alpha and beta chains. TCR amplification ran approximately 22 PCR cycles using constant-region and V-primer adapter primers. The mRNA which had been isolated was amplified by in vitro transcription. MiXCR, applied by TCRdb to the reads, yields one record per CDR3 protein. The data show around 13,000 distinct CDR3 sequences, roughly 60% seen once. The donors' treatment consisted of nivolumab, ipilimumab, aspirin, low-dose cyclophosphamide and low-dose radiotherapy. Qualifying patients carried advanced solid tumors devoid of tumor-infiltrating lymphocytes.

The TCR originated in a human donor with advanced metastatic prostate, ovarian, gallbladder or colorectal cancer (not recorded which). This table probably holds off-target reads from a library built for another chain. The rearrangement joins TRBV24-1 to TRBJ2-7; 9 positions match TRBD1. CDR3 sequence reads: CATSDATGQGNEQYF. CDR3 in DNA: TGTGCCACCAGTGATGCTACGGGACAGGGCAACGAGCAGTACTTC.